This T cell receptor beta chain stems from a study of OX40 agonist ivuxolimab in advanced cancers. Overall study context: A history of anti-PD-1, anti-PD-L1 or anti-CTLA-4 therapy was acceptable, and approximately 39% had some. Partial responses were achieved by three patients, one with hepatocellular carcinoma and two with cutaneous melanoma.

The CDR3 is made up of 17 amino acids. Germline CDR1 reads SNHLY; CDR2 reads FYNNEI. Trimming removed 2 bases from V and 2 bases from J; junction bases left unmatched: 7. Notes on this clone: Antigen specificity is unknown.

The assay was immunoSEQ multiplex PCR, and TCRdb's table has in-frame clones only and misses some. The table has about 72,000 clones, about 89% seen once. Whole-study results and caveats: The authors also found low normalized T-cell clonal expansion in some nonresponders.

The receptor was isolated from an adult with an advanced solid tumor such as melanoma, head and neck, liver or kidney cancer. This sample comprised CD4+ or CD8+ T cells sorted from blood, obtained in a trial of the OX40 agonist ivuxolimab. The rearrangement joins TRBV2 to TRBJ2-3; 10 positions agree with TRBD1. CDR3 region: CASSELTGGEPTDTQYF. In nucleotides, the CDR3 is TGTGCCAGCAGTGAACTGACAGGGGGCGAACCCACAGATACGCAGTATTTT.